These T cell receptor beta chains were read from a single sample in a study of T cell responses to AZD1222 COVID-19 vaccine. The table came from immunoSEQ multiplex PCR; TCRdb's copy has only in-frame clones and leaves some out. The sample has 150,000 to 200,000 clones; approximately 92% are singletons. The sample was peripheral blood, taken on day 0 of AZD1222 vaccination. Receptors originate from an adult in good health. Both conserved end residues are part of each CDR3. The D gene is left open where the match is weak. A clone size is listed for some rows: how often the clone was seen (once, few, many), or a class if it is expanded.

CDR3	DNA	J	V	D	size
CASSYSYRSTYEQYF	TGTGCCAGCAGTTACTCTTACAGGTCAACCTACGAGCAGTACTTC	TRBJ2-7	TRBV6-2/TRBV6-3	.	.
CAISSDREGMNTEAFF	TGTGCCATCAGTTCTGACAGGGAGGGGATGAACACTGAAGCTTTCTTT	TRBJ1-1	TRBV10-3	TRBD1	few
CATSNLRLAGGGETQYF	TGTGCCACCAGCAACCTGCGACTAGCGGGGGGTGGGGAGACCCAGTACTTC	TRBJ2-5	TRBV15	TRBD2	few
CASSDSPHGYTF	TGTGCCAGCAGTGACAGCCCACATGGCTACACCTTC	TRBJ1-2	TRBV6-1	.	.
CASSFVIQETQYF	TGTGCCAGCAGTTTCGTTATCCAAGAGACCCAGTACTTC	TRBJ2-5	TRBV12-3/TRBV12-4	.	.
CASSSLAGSYNEQFF	TGTGCCAGCAGTAGCCTAGCTGGGTCCTACAATGAGCAGTTCTTC	TRBJ2-1	TRBV6-5	.	.
CASSQDLGTGYNEQFF	TGTGCCAGCAGCCAAGATCTAGGGACAGGGTACAATGAGCAGTTCTTC	TRBJ2-1	TRBV14	TRBD1	.
CSSPGGLEAFF	TGCTCGAGCCCCGGGGGGCTTGAAGCTTTCTTT	TRBJ1-1	TRBV20-1	.	few
CASSPTPQGNGYTF	TGTGCCAGTAGTCCCACTCCCCAGGGGAATGGCTACACCTTC	TRBJ1-2	TRBV19	.	.
CASSQVRMNTEAFF	TGTGCCAGCAGCCAAGTTCGAATGAACACTGAAGCTTTCTTT	TRBJ1-1	TRBV3-1/TRBV3-2	.	.
CASSSGLAGTYGQFF	TGTGCCAGCAGTTCGGGACTAGCGGGGACTTATGGGCAGTTCTTC	TRBJ2-1	TRBV28	TRBD2	once
CAMASGGETQYF	TGTGCCATGGCGAGCGGGGGCGAGACCCAGTACTTC	TRBJ2-5	TRBV30	TRBD2	.
CAISEFGPKVQNTEAFF	TGTGCCATCAGTGAGTTTGGGCCGAAGGTTCAGAACACTGAAGCTTTCTTT	TRBJ1-1	TRBV10-3	.	.
CASSLYGHLNTEAFF	TGTGCCAGCAGCTTATATGGACACCTGAACACTGAAGCTTTCTTT	TRBJ1-1	TRBV7-2	.	.
CASSLPEVGREAFF	TGTGCCAGCAGCTTACCCGAGGTAGGCAGAGAAGCTTTCTTT	TRBJ1-1	TRBV7-8	.	.
CASQNSGGAREQYF	TGCGCCAGTCAAAATAGCGGGGGGGCCCGCGAGCAGTACTTC	TRBJ2-7	TRBV5-1	TRBD2	.
CASSPPSGELFF	TGTGCCAGCAGCCCCCCGTCCGGGGAGCTGTTTTTT	TRBJ2-2	TRBV6-6	.	.
CASSYGTGDYYGYTF	TGTGCCAGCAGTTACGGTACAGGGGATTACTATGGCTACACCTTC	TRBJ1-2	TRBV6-5	TRBD1	.
CASKKETGLPNEKLFF	TGTGCCAGCAAAAAGGAAACAGGGCTTCCTAATGAAAAACTGTTTTTT	TRBJ1-4	TRBV2	.	.
CASSLGDEGYTF	TGCGCCAGCAGCCTAGGGGACGAGGGCTACACCTTC	TRBJ1-2	TRBV5-1	.	.
CASRQGNEQFF	TGTGCCTCAAGGCAGGGGAATGAGCAGTTCTTC	TRBJ2-1	TRBV19	.	.
CASSSMLGQTSYEQYF	TGTGCCAGCAGCTCAATGCTCGGACAGACCTCCTACGAGCAGTACTTC	TRBJ2-7	TRBV5-6	.	.
CASSLGGDQAFF	TGTGCCAGCAGCTTAGGTGGGGATCAAGCTTTCTTT	TRBJ1-1	TRBV11-2	.	.
CASSQQGTEAFF	TGTGCCAGTAGTCAACAGGGAACTGAAGCTTTCTTT	TRBJ1-1	TRBV19	.	.
CASSRSGVTEAFF	TGTGCCAGCAGCCGTTCAGGGGTCACTGAAGCTTTCTTT	TRBJ1-1	TRBV5-4	.	.
CASTTFSPQGESGNTIYF	TGTGCCAGTACGACCTTCTCCCCCCAGGGGGAATCAGGAAACACCATATATTTT	TRBJ1-3	TRBV19	TRBD1	.
CASSLGAGGLLTDTQYF	TGTGCCAGCAGCTTAGGTGCAGGCGGACTACTCACAGATACGCAGTATTTT	TRBJ2-3	TRBV7-7	.	.
CASSFGRLGYNEQFF	TGTGCCAGCAGCTTCGGGAGATTAGGCTACAATGAGCAGTTCTTC	TRBJ2-1	TRBV7-8	.	once
CASSQALGGNIQYF	TGTGCCAGCAGCCAAGCGCTGGGGGGAAACATTCAGTACTTC	TRBJ2-4	TRBV4-2	.	once
CASSFGTFYEQYF	TGTGCCAGCAGCTTCGGGACATTCTACGAGCAGTACTTC	TRBJ2-7	TRBV5-6	.	.
CASSSGQLNTDTQYF	TGTGCCAGCAGCTCGGGACAGTTGAACACAGATACGCAGTATTTT	TRBJ2-3	TRBV6-2/TRBV6-3	TRBD1	.
CASSQDRSGASTDTQYF	TGTGCCAGCAGCCAAGATAGGAGCGGGGCTAGCACAGATACGCAGTATTTT	TRBJ2-3	TRBV4-2	TRBD2	.
CTAEGGTYNEQFF	TGCACCGCAGAGGGGGGTACCTACAATGAGCAGTTCTTC	TRBJ2-1	TRBV29-1	.	.
CSVAPGGNQPQHF	TGCAGCGTGGCCCCGGGGGGGAATCAGCCCCAGCATTTT	TRBJ1-5	TRBV29-1	.	.
CASSLRVGGTDTQYF	TGTGCCAGCAGTCTTCGGGTGGGGGGCACAGATACGCAGTATTTT	TRBJ2-3	TRBV28	.	.
CSVERTGLNGYTF	TGCAGCGTTGAACGTACGGGGTTGAACGGCTACACCTTC	TRBJ1-2	TRBV29-1	.	.
CASSGTTTNEKLFF	TGTGCCAGTAGTGGGACCACAACTAATGAAAAACTGTTTTTT	TRBJ1-4	TRBV19	.	once
CASRVPYEQYF	TGTGCCAGTAGGGTACCCTACGAGCAGTACTTC	TRBJ2-7	TRBV6-4	.	few
CASSRGFVGNTIYF	TGTGCCAGCAGCCGGGGGTTTGTGGGAAACACCATATATTTT	TRBJ1-3	TRBV7-3	.	.
CASSHTGWGASGELFF	TGTGCCAGCAGCCATACCGGGTGGGGCGCATCCGGGGAGCTGTTTTTT	TRBJ2-2	TRBV7-8	.	.
CASSIQGTDYNEQFF	TGTGCCAGTAGTATTCAGGGGACAGATTACAATGAGCAGTTCTTC	TRBJ2-1	TRBV19	TRBD1	.
CASSQGINSPLHF	TGTGCCAGCAGCCAAGGGATAAATTCACCCCTCCACTTT	TRBJ1-6	TRBV3-1/TRBV3-2	.	.
CASSQRQEGTGELFF	TGCGCCAGCAGCCAAAGACAGGAGGGCACCGGGGAGCTGTTTTTT	TRBJ2-2	TRBV4-1	.	.